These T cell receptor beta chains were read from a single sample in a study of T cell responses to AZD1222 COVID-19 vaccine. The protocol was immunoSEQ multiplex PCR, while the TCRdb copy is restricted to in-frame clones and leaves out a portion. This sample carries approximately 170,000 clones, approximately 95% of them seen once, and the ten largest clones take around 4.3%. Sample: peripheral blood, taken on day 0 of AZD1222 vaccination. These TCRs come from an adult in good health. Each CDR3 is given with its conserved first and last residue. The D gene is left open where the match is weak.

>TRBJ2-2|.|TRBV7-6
CASSLAQSGLVGELFF
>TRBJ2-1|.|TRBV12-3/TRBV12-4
CASSFPLRQQFF
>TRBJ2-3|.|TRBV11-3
CASSLANGFTDTQYF
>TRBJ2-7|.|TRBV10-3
CATEGTSSYEQYF
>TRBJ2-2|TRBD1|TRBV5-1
CASMDANRGSSGELFF
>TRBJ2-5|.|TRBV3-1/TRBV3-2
CASRPWASETQYF
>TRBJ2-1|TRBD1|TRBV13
CASSFWGTGPYNEQFF
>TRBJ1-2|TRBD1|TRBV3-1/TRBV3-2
CASSPLAGDRGPFYYGYTF
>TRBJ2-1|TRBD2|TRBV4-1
CASSQNGGASNEQFF
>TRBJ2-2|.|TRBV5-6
CASSLAIGANTGELFF
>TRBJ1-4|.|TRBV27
CASSFCCLDGVPNEKLFF
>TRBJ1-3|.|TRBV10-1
CASSKESGNTIYF
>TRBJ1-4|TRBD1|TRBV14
CASSQPGQGEEEKLFF
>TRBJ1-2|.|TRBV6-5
CASSYRSIGYGYTF
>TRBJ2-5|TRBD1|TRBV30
CACRTGTGLSILSKPQETQYF
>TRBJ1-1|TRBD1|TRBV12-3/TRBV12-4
CASRNRGRTEAFF
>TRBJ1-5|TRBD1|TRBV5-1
CASSLTTGANQPQHF
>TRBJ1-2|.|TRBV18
CASSPRVRGDYGYTF
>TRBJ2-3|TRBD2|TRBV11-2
CASSPPGGRTDTQYF
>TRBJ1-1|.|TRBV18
CASSPPMDTEAFF
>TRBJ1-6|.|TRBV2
CASSGDGRRSPLHF
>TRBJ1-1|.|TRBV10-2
CASSEGYTEAFF
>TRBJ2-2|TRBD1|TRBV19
CASRLTGTANTGELFF
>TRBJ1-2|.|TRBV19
CASNRAGGWGYTF
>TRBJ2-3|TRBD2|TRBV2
CATGGLEDPTSLDTQYF
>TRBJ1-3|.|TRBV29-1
CSVELGGPGNTIYF
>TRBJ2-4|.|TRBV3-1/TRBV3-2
CASSQVLHQSRGIQYF
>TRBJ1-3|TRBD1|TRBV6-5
CASSLGQGLTIYF
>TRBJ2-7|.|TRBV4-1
CASSQAGSTYEQYF
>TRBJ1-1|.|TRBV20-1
CSNSLQAEAFF
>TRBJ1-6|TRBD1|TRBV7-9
CASTPRGQGDSPLHF
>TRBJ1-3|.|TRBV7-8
CASSHIGGVAGNTIYF
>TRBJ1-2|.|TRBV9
CASSVTNSEGSGYTF
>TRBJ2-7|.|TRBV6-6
CASSPDMDYEQYF
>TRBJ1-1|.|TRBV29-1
CSVMRQIMNTEAFF
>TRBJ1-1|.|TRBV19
CASRGRGDDTEAFF
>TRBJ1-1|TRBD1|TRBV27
CASSPGTGATEAFF
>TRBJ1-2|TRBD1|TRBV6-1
CASSDRQTGGNHYYGYTF
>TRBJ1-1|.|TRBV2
CASRGQAGTEAFF
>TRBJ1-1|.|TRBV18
CASSPREDPGSFF
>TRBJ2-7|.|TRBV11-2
CASSLQSVQGLLHEQYF
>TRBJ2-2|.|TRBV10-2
CASSADDRTGELFF
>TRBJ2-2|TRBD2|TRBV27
CASSPLGRGADPGELFF
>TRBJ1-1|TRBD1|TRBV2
CASSETGFDTEAFF
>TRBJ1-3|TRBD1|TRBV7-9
CASNGQGPGNTIYF